This TCR beta chain was identified in a study of CD8+ T cells in alopecia areata. Turning to the study itself: Once tofacitinib had been taken for 6 to 18 months, 6 months off drug followed.

Following extraction, RNA underwent reverse transcription to cDNA, which served as the sequencing template. Assay: immunoSEQ multiplex PCR; the TCRdb copy retains only in-frame clones and omits some. Of about 94,000 clones in the sample, around 70% were seen once. Note on this clone: Its antigen is currently unknown.

Findings of the study overall: Any link of baseline CD8+ expansion to response, resting on one nonresponder, remains uncertain. Persistence during tofacitinib was seen for many expanded lesional clones in scalp and blood. The study found TCR sharing across patients less clear than in mice, possibly for HLA reasons.

This sample's treatment: oral pan-JAK inhibitor, 5-10 mg twice daily. Trimming pared 0 bases from V and 7 bases from J, leaving 10 bases between. Per germline, CDR1 LGHNA and CDR2 YSLEER. The CDR3 length is 13 residues. The receptor was derived from a human donor with alopecia areata. The sequencing used CD8+ T cells sorted from blood, collected at approximately week 42, from a patient treated with tofacitinib. The V gene is TRBV4-3, the J gene TRBJ2-7; D remains unclear. The CDR3 spells CASSQDLKGEQYF. The CDR3 bases are TGCGCCAGCAGCCAAGATTTGAAAGGGGAGCAGTACTTC.